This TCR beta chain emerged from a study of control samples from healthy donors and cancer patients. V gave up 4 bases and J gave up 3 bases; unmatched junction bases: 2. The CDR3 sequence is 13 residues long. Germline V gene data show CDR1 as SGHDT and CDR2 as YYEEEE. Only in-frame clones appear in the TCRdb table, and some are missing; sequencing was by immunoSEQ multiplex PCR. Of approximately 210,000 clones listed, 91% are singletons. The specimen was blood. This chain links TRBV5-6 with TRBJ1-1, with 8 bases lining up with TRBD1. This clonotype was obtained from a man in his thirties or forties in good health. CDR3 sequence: CASSTGGYTEAFF. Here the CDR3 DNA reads TGTGCCAGCAGCACAGGGGGATACACTGAAGCTTTCTTT. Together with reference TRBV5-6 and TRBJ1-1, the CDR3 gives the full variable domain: DAGVTQSPTHLIKTRGQQVTLRCSPKSGHDTVSWYQQALGQGPQFIFQYYEEEERQRGNFPDRFSGHQFPNYSSELNVNALLLGDSALYLCASSTGGYTEAFFGQGTRLTVV.